This T cell receptor (beta chain) was retrieved from a study of CD8+ T cells in alopecia areata. It was from PBMCs that CD4+ and CD8+ T cells were sorted. RNA was isolated and reverse transcribed to cDNA, the sequencing template. The assay was immunoSEQ multiplex PCR, and TCRdb's table has in-frame clones only and misses some. Among about 110,000 clones listed, 59% were seen once. V gave up 4 bases and J gave up 5 bases; unmatched junction bases: 2. The CDR3 is 13 residues long. CDR1 PRHDT and CDR2 FYEKMQ come from the germline V gene (reference sequence). Material for sequencing was CD8+ T cells sorted from blood. This clonotype originated in a human donor in good health. This chain uses TRBV13 with TRBJ2-1; 7 bases are shared with TRBD1. CDR3 sequence (DNA): TGTGCCAGCAGCTCCGGGACAGACAATGAGCAGTTCTTC. It translates to CASSSGTDNEQFF.